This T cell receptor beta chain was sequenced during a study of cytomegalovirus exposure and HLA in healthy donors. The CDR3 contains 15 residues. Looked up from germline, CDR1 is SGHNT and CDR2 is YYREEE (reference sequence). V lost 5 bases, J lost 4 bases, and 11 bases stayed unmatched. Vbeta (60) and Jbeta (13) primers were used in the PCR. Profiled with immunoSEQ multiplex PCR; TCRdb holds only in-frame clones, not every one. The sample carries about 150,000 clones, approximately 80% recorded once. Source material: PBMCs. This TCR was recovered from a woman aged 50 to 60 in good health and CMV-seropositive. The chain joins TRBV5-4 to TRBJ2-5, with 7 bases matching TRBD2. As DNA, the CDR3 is TGTGCCAGCAGATTTGGCGGGAGTGTCGGAGAGACCCAGTACTTC. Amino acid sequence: CASRFGGSVGETQYF.